Below are 7 T cell receptor beta chains sequenced from a single sample in a study of monozygotic twins with cystic fibrosis. Generated by immunoSEQ multiplex PCR, the TCRdb table keeps only in-frame clones and is missing some. In the table there are 25,000 to 35,000 clones, around 85% of which are singletons. Sequenced input: blood. The receptor set was obtained from a girl aged 2 to 9 with cystic fibrosis.

This clone has a single count. The V call is TRBV30, the J call TRBJ1-5, with a possible D match to TRBD1 (5 bases). The CDR3 length is 15 residues. CDR1 is GTSNPN, CDR2 SVGIG, per germline (reference sequence). Trimming took off 2 bases at V and 2 bases at J, with 13 bases between the two ends. CDR3 sequence: CAWSPGPAGNQPQHF. CDR3 in DNA: TGTGCCTGGAGTCCGGGACCTGCGGGCAATCAGCCCCAGCATTTT.

This CDR3 is CASSEVGGGTLRGHEQYF. CDR3 nucleotides: TGTGCCAGCAGTGAAGTGGGAGGGGGCACCCTCCGGGGCCACGAGCAGTACTTC. The V gene is TRBV2, the J gene TRBJ2-7; D tentatively reads TRBD1 or TRBD2 (7 bases each). Germline V gives CDR1 SNHLY, CDR2 FYNNEI. The CDR3 sequence is 18 residues long. The V end lost 1 base, the J end lost 5 bases, and 24 bases lay between the germline ends.

This clone was detected only once. The V call is TRBV5-4, the J call TRBJ2-1, with TRBD1 matching 9 bases. This CDR3 spans 16 amino acids. Unmatched junction bases numbered 9, after V lost 0 bases and J lost 8 bases. Germline lookup yields CDR1 SGHNT and CDR2 YYREEE (reference sequence). The CDR3 is CASSLVPGQGIDEQFF. The DNA of the CDR3 is TGTGCCAGCAGCTTGGTTCCCGGACAGGGGATAGATGAGCAGTTCTTC.

The chain joins TRBV2 to TRBJ1-1; a possible D gene is TRBD1 (5 bases). This CDR3 region has 13 residues. Between the trimmed V and J ends, which lost 8 bases and 3 bases, there was a span of 13 bases. From germline, CDR1 is SNHLY and CDR2 FYNNEI. CDR3 in DNA: TGTGCCAGCGAGGGGCAGGGAGACACTGAAGCTTTCTTT. Amino acids: CASEGQGDTEAFF. Combining the CDR3 with reference TRBV2 and TRBJ1-1 gives the whole variable domain EPEVTQTPSHQVTQMGQEVILRCVPISNHLYFYWYRQILGQKVEFLVSFYNNEISEKSEIFDDQFSVERPDGSNFTLKIRSTKLEDSAMYFCASEGQGDTEAFFGQGTRLTVV.

The rearrangement uses TRBV27 and TRBJ2-1; no reliable D call. Germline V gene lookup returns CDR1 MNHEY and CDR2 SMNVEV (reference sequence). Trimming took 5 bases from V and 0 from J, leaving 20 bases between them. The CDR3 covers 18 residues. CDR3 sequence: CASSLSRVGTRSYNEQFF. CDR3 nucleotide sequence: TGTGCCAGCAGTCTAAGCCGGGTGGGCACCCGCTCCTACAATGAGCAGTTCTTC.

This clone was observed once. The chain employs TRBV30 and TRBJ1-1; possibly TRBD1 for D (6 bases). V lost 4 bases and J 5 bases, leaving 23 bases between the germline ends. The CDR3 sequence is 16 residues long. The germline CDR1 and CDR2 sequences are GTSNPN and SVGIG (reference sequence). The CDR3 nucleotides are TGTGCCTGGATTCGGGTCGCTGAGGGGGGAAGGACTGAAGCTTTCTTT. As protein: CAWIRVAEGGRTEAFF.

The chain is built from TRBV9 and TRBJ1-1, with D unresolved. This CDR3 is 15 amino acids long. Trimming took off 0 bases at V and 0 bases at J, with 9 bases between the two ends. The germline V gene has CDR1 SGDLS and CDR2 YYNGEE. The CDR3 loop reads CASSVGPPMNTEAFF. Here the CDR3 DNA reads TGTGCCAGCAGCGTAGGGCCACCTATGAACACTGAAGCTTTCTTT.